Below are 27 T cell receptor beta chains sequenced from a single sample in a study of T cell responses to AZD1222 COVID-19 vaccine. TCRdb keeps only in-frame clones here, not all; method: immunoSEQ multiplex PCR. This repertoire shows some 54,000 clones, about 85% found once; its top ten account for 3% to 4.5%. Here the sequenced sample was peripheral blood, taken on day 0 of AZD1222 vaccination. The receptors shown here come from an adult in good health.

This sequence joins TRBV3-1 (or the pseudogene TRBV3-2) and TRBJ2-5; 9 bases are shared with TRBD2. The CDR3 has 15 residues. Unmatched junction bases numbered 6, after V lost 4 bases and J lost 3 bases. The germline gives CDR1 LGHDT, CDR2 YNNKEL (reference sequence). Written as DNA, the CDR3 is TGTGCCAGCAGCCTCGGGACTAGCCCGAAAGAGACCCAGTACTTC. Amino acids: CASSLGTSPKETQYF.

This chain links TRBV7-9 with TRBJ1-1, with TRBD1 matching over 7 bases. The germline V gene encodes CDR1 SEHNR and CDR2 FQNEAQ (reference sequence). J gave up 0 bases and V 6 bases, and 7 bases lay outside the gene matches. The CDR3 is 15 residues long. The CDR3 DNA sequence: TGTGCCAGCAGTTCTAGACAGGGCATGAACACTGAAGCTTTCTTT. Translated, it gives CASSSRQGMNTEAFF.

CDR3 nucleotides: TGTGCCAGCAGCAAAGAAGGGGGGCAGGATCAGCCCCAGCATTTT. It is translated as CASSKEGGQDQPQHF. The chain combines TRBV21-1 with TRBJ1-5. TRBV21-1 is a pseudogene. This CDR3 comprises 15 residues.

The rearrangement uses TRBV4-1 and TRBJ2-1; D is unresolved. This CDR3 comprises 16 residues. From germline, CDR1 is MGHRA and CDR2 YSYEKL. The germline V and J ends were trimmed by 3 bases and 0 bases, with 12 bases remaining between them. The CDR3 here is CASSHGDQVSYNEQFF. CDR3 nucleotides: TGCGCCAGCAGCCACGGAGACCAAGTCTCCTACAATGAGCAGTTCTTC.

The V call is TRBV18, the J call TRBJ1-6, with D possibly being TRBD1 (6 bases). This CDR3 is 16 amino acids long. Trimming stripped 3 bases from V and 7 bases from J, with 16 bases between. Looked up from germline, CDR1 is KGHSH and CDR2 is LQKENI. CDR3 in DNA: TGTGCCAGCTCACCGAGCAACAGGGAAGTGAATTCACCCCTCCACTTT. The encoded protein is CASSPSNREVNSPLHF. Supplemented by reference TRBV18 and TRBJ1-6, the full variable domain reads NAGVMQNPRHLVRRRGQEARLRCSPMKGHSHVYWYRQLPEEGLKFMVYLQKENIIDESGMPKERFSAEFPKEGPSILRIQQVVRGDSAAYFCASSPSNREVNSPLHFGNGTRLTVT.

CDR3 residues: CASSQDRPLNYGYTF. The CDR3 DNA follows: TGCGCCAGCAGCCAAGATCGGCCGCTTAACTATGGCTACACCTTC. The chain carries TRBV4-3 and TRBJ1-2, with D unresolved. CDR1 and CDR2 (germline): LGHNA, YSLEER. V shed 0 bases and J shed 1 base, with 9 bases lying between them. The CDR3 sequence is 15 residues long.

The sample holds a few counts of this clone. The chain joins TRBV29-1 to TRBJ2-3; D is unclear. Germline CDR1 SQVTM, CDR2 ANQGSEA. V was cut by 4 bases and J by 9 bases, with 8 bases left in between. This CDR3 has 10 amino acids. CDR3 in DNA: TGCAGCGTTGTCGGGCGGACGCAGTATTTT. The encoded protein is CSVVGRTQYF.

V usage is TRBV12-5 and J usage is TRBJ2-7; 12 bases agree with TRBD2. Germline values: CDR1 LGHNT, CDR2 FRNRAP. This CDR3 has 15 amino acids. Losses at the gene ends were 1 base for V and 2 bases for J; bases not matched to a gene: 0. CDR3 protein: CASGLGLAGAYEQYF. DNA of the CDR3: TGTGCTAGTGGTTTGGGACTAGCGGGGGCCTACGAGCAGTACTTC.

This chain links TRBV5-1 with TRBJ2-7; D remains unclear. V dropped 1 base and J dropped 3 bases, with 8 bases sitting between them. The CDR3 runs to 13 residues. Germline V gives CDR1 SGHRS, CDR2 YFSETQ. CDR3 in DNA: TGCGCCAGCAGCTTGATCGCAGGCTACGAGCAGTACTTC. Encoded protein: CASSLIAGYEQYF.

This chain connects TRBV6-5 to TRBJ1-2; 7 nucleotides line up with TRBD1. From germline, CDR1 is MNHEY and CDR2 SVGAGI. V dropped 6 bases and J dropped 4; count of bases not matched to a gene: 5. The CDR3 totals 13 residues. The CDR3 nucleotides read TGTGCCAGCAGGCCAACAGGGGTCTATGGCTACACCTTC. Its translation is CASRPTGVYGYTF.

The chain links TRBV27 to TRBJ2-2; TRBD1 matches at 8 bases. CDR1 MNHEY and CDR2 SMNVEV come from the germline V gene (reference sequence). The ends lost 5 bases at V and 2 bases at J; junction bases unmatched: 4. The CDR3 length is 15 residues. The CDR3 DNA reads TGTGCCAGCAGTCCGGACAGGGCCAACACCGGGGAGCTGTTTTTT. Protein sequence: CASSPDRANTGELFF.

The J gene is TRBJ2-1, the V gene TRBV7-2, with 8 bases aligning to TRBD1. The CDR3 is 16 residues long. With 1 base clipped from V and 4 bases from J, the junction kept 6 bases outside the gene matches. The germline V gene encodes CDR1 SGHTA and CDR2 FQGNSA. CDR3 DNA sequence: TGTGCCAGCAGCTTAGATTATGACAGGGGATACAATGAGCAGTTCTTC. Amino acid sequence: CASSLDYDRGYNEQFF.

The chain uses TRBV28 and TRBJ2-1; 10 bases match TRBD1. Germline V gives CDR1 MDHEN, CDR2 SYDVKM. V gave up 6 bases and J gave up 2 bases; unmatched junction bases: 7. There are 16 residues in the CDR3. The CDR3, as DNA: TGTGCCAGCAGGGAAGAGACAGGGGGCCCCTACAATGAGCAGTTCTTC. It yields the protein CASREETGGPYNEQFF.

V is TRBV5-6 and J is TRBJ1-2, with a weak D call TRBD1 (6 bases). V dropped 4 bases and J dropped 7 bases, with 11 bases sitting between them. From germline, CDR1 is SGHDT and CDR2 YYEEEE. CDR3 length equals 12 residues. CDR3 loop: CASSPQGIGYTF. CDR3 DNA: TGTGCCAGCAGCCCACAGGGAATTGGCTACACCTTC.

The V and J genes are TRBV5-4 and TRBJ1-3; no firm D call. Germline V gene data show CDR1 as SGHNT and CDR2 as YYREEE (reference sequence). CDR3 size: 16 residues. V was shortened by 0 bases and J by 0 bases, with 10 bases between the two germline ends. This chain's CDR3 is CASSLDGRTSGNTIYF. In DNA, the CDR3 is TGTGCCAGCAGCTTGGATGGCAGGACCTCTGGAAACACCATATATTTT.

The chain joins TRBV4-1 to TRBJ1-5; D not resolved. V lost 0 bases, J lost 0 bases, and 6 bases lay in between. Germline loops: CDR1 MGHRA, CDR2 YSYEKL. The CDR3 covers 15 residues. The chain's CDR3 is CASSQDSTSNQPQHF. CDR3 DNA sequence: TGCGCCAGCAGCCAAGATTCAACTAGCAATCAGCCCCAGCATTTT.

The CDR3 region has the DNA TGTGCCAGCAGCTCAAGCGCAGGGGGTCGGTACCTCCACTTT. Translated, it gives CASSSSAGGRYLHF. The rearrangement uses TRBV7-2 and TRBJ1-6; TRBD1 aligns across 7 bases. The CDR3 spans 14 residues. Germline CDR1 SGHTA, CDR2 FQGNSA. The V segment lost 4 bases and the J segment 15 bases; nucleotides outside the gene matches: 12.

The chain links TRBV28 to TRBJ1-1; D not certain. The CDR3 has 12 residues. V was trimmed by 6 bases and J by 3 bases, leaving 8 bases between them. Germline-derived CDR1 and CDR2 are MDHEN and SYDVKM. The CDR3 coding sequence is TGTGCCAGCAGCCGCCGAGACACTGAAGCTTTCTTT. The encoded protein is CASSRRDTEAFF.

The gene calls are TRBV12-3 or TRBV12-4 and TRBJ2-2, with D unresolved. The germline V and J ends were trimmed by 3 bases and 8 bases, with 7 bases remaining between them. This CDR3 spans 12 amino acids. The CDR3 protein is CASSLAIGELFF. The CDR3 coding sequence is TGTGCCAGCAGTTTGGCTATAGGGGAGCTGTTTTTT.

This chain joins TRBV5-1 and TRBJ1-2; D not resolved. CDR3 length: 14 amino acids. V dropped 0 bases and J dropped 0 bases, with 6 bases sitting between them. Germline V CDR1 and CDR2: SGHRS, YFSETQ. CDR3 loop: CASSLVTANYGYTF. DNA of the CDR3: TGCGCCAGCAGCTTGGTTACAGCTAACTATGGCTACACCTTC. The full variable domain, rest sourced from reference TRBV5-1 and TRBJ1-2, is KAGVTQTPRYLIKTRGQQVTLSCSPISGHRSVSWYQQTPGQGLQFLFEYFSETQRNKGNFPGRFSGRQFSNSRSEMNVSTLELGDSALYLCASSLVTANYGYTFGSGTRLTVV.

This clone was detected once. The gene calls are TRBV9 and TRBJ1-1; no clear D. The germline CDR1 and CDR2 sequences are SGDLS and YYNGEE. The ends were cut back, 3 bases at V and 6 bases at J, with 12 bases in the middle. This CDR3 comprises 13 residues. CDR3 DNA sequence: TGTGCCAGCAGCGCGCGGGGAGACTCTGAAGCTTTCTTT. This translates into CASSARGDSEAFF. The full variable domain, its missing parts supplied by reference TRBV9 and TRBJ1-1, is DSGVTQTPKHLITATGQRVTLRCSPRSGDLSVYWYQQSLDQGLQFLIQYYNGEERAKGNILERFSAQQFPDLHSELNLSSLELGDSALYFCASSARGDSEAFFGQGTRLTVV.

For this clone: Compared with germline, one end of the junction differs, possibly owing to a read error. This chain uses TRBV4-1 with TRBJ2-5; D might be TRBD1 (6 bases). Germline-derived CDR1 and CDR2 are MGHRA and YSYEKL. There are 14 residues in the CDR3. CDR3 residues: CASSHGQTTEAQYF. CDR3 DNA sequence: TGCGCCAGCAGCCACGGACAGACGACAGAGGCCCAGTACTTC.

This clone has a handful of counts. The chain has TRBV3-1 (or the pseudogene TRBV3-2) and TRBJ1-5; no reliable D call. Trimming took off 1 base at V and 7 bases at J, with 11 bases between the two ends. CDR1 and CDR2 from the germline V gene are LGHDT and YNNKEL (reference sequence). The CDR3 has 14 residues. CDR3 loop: CASSQGVVGQPQHF. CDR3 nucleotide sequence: TGTGCCAGCAGCCAAGGCGTGGTTGGACAGCCCCAGCATTTT.

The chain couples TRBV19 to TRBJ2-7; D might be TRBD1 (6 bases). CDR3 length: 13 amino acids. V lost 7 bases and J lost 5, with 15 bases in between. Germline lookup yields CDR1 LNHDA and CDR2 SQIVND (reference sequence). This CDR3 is CASKIPHRDEQYF. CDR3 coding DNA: TGTGCCAGTAAGATACCCCACAGGGACGAGCAGTACTTC.

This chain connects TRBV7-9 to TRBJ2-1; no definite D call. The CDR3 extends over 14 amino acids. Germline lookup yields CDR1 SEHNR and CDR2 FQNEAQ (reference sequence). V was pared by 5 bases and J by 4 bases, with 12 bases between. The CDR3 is CASSRAGSYNEQFF. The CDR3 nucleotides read TGTGCCAGCAGCAGGGCAGGTTCATACAATGAGCAGTTCTTC.

CDR3 sequence: CASSFPMSEQYF. The CDR3 DNA is TGTGCCAGCAGTTTCCCCATGTCCGAGCAGTACTTC. The chain carries TRBV12-3 or TRBV12-4 and TRBJ2-7, with D unresolved. The CDR3 contains 12 residues. The ends were cut back, 3 bases at V and 6 bases at J, with 9 bases in the middle.

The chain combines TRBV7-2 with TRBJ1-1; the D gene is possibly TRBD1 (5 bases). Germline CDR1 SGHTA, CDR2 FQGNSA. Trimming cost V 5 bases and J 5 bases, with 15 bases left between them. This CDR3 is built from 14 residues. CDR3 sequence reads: CASSVTALGTEAFF. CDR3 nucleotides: TGTGCCAGCAGCGTGACAGCCTTGGGGACTGAAGCTTTCTTT. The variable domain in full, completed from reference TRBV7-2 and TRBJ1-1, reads GAGVSQSPSNKVTEKGKDVELRCDPISGHTALYWYRQSLGQGLEFLIYFQGNSAPDKSGLPSDRFSAERTGGSVSTLTIQRTQQEDSAVYLCASSVTALGTEAFFGQGTRLTVV.